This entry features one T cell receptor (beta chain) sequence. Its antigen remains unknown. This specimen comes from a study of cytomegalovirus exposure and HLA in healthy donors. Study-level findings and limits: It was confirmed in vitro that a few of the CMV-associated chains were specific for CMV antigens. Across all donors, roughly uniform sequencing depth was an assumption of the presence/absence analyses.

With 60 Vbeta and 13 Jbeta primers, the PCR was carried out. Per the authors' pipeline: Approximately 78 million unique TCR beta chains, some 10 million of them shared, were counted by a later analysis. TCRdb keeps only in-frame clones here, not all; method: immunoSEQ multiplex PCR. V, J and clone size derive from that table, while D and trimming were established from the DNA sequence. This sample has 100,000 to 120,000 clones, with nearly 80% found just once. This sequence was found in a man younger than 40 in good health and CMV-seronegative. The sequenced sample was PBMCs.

The CDR3 DNA follows: TGTGCCGTTCACCCCCCCAGGGGGGAGTTTGGCTCCTATAATTCACCCCTCCACTTT. Translated: CAVHPPRGEFGSYNSPLHF. The J gene is TRBJ1-6, the V gene TRBV10-3, with 7 bases matching TRBD1. The ends lost 11 bases at V and 0 bases at J; junction bases unmatched: 19. Per germline, CDR1 ENHRY and CDR2 SYGVKD. The CDR3 has 19 residues.